The rows below give T cell receptor beta chains drawn from one sample of a study of T-cell reconstitution after alpha-beta-depleted transplantation in children. TCRdb processed the PCR reads anew with MiXCR; each CDR3 protein has one entry. The sample includes some 340,000 distinct CDR3 sequences, about a tenth of them seen just once. The input for sequencing was PBMCs from the stem cell graft donor, taken from the stem cell graft. All receptors derive from a human donor who donated a stem cell graft to a child with acute lymphoblastic leukemia. CDR3s include the opening cysteine and the closing phenylalanine or tryptophan. D genes are given only for firm matches. The size of a clone is reported for some rows only, either as once, few or many, or as a class for expanded clones.

clone size	D gene	V gene	J gene	CDR3 DNA	CDR3 protein
-	TRBD1	TRBV29-1	TRBJ1-1	TGCAGCGTTGGGAGGGACAGGGGATCAGCTTTCTTT	CSVGRDRGSAFF
few	-	TRBV5-1	TRBJ2-7	TGCGCCAGCAGCTTGACCCCCGGCGACATTGGCTACGAGCAGTACTTC	CASSLTPGDIGYEQYF
few	-	TRBV4-1	TRBJ1-3	TGCGCCAGCAGCCAAGTCGGAGTCTCTGGAAACACCATATATTTT	CASSQVGVSGNTIYF
few	-	TRBV29-1	TRBJ2-5	TGCAGCGCCGGACGTCTTCAAGAGACCCAGTACTTC	CSAGRLQETQYF
-	-	TRBV7-9	TRBJ2-7	TGTGCCAGCAGACCGGGGGAGGCCTACGAGCAGTACTTC	CASRPGEAYEQYF
-	-	TRBV29-1	TRBJ2-7	TGCAGCGTTCGGTACAGCTCCTACGAGCAGTACTTC	CSVRYSSYEQYF
-	-	TRBV4-2	TRBJ2-1	TGTGCCAGGAGCCAGGGGGGCCTCTCCTACAATGAGCAGTTCTTC	CARSQGGLSYNEQFF
few	-	TRBV27	TRBJ2-3	TGTGCCAGCACCACATGGGGGGAAACAGATACGCAGTATTTT	CASTTWGETDTQYF
-	-	TRBV5-1	TRBJ2-2	TGCGCCAGCAGCGTAATAGCGGTTACGAACACCGGGGAGCTGTTTTTT	CASSVIAVTNTGELFF
few	TRBD2	TRBV6-2/TRBV6-3	TRBJ2-1	TGTGCCAGCAGTTACTCGAGGGTCGCAGGTCCCCAAAGAAGTGGTAGCGGGAGCGGAGAGCAGTTCTTC	CASSYSRVAGPQRSGSGSGEQFF
few	TRBD2	TRBV29-1	TRBJ2-7	TGCAGCGTAGGACTAGCGGCATCCTACGAGCAGTACTTC	CSVGLAASYEQYF
many	-	TRBV5-1	TRBJ1-2	TGCGCCAGCGCGACCGTTACAGCGGGTGGCTACACCTTC	CASATVTAGGYTF
-	TRBD2	TRBV7-9	TRBJ2-1	TGTGCCAGCAACCCCGGGACTAGCGGGGGGCCGGCGAATGAGCAGTTCTTC	CASNPGTSGGPANEQFF
-	TRBD1	TRBV28	TRBJ2-1	TGTGCCAGCAGTGAGGGACAGAGAAAGCATGAGCAGTTCTTC	CASSEGQRKHEQFF
-	TRBD2	TRBV10-3	TRBJ2-3	TGTGCCATCAGCCCCGGGACTAGCGCAGATACGCAGTATTTT	CAISPGTSADTQYF
many	TRBD2	TRBV6-1	TRBJ2-3	TGTGCCAGCAGGGGATTGACATTCACTAGCGGCACTAGCACAGATACGCAGTATTTT	CASRGLTFTSGTSTDTQYF
many	TRBD2	TRBV20-1	TRBJ2-3	TGCAGTGCTAGAGGGACTAGTGATTTTGCAGATACGCAGTATTTT	CSARGTSDFADTQYF
few	-	TRBV7-8	TRBJ2-7	TGTGCCAGCAGCTTAGATCCGAGGCTCGAGCAGTACTTC	CASSLDPRLEQYF
many	TRBD1	TRBV18	TRBJ2-5	TGTGCCAGCTCACCGACAGGGGGCGATGAGACCCAGTACTTC	CASSPTGGDETQYF
-	-	TRBV20-1	TRBJ2-5	TGCAGTGCTAGCAGACTACCGTTAGAGACCCAGTACTTC	CSASRLPLETQYF